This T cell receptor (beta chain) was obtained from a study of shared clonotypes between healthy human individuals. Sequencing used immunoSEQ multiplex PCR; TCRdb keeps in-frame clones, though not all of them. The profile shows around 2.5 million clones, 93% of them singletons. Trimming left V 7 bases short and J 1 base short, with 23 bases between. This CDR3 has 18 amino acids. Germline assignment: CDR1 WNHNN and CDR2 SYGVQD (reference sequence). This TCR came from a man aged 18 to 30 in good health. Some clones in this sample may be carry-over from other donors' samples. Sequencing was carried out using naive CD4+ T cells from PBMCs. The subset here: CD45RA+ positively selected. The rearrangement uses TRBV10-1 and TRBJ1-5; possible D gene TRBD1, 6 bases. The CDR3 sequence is CASKGAGARTLSNQPQHF. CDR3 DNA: TGCGCCAGCAAAGGGGCAGGGGCCCGCACCCTAAGCAATCAGCCCCAGCATTTT.